This T cell receptor beta chain was found in a study of blood T cell repertoires in COVID-19. The CDR3 totals 11 residues. The V gene end was trimmed by 6 bases and the J gene end by 6 bases; junction bases not matched to a gene: 1. Method: immunoSEQ multiplex PCR; TCRdb's copy keeps in-frame clones and lacks some. The table records hundreds of thousands of clones, 90% of them present only once. This sequence originates from a man in his 60s who had recovered from COVID-19. The chain recombines TRBV12-3 or TRBV12-4 with TRBJ1-2; 7 bases are shared with TRBD1. Material for sequencing was PBMCs or T cells enriched from blood (not recorded which). CDR3 DNA: TGTGCCAGCAGCCAGGGGGATGGCTACACCTTC. Translated: CASSQGDGYTF.